This T cell receptor (beta chain) appears in the sequencing data of a study of blood T cell repertoires in COVID-19. Study background: Samples of COVID-19 (acute and convalescent) were obtained from the United States, Italy and Spain. Sources were T cells, B-cell-depleted T cells, or PBMCs; the material itself was cDNA or gDNA.

Per the authors' pipeline: Counts of nucleated cells, estimated from reference gene primer amplification, were obtained. Libraries were prepared by immunoSEQ multiplex PCR; TCRdb keeps only in-frame clonotypes and omits some of them. D and trimming were read from the DNA, whereas the V and J calls and clone size are those reported in that table. The sample holds some 120,000 clones, approximately 84% seen once. This clone occurred once. CDR1 LGHDT and CDR2 YNNKEL come from the germline V gene (reference sequence). CDR3 length: 14 residues. Trimming shortened V by 0 bases and J by 4 bases, and 6 bases separated the two germline ends.

This rearrangement joins TRBV3-1 (or the pseudogene TRBV3-2) to TRBJ2-2; unclear D gene. The TCR sequence derives from a woman aged 60-75 years with acute or convalescent COVID-19. The sample was peripheral blood. For the CDR3, the DNA is TGTGCCAGCAGCCAAGAGACAATCACCGGGGAGCTGTTTTTT. It translates to CASSQETITGELFF.